The rows below give T cell receptor beta chains drawn from one sample of a study of blood T cell repertoires in COVID-19. The table came from immunoSEQ multiplex PCR; TCRdb's copy has only in-frame clones and leaves some out. The data hold roughly 310,000 clones, with roughly nine tenths observed a single time. The sample comprised PBMCs or T cells enriched from blood (not recorded which). These receptors all come from a man aged 55 to 70 who had recovered from COVID-19. Each CDR3 is given with its conserved first and last residue. D genes are given only for firm matches. Only part of the rows carry a size: once, few, many, or a class if the clone is expanded.

d_call clone_size j_call v_call cdr3_aa cdr3_nt
. . TRBJ1-2 TRBV7-2 CASSLVGGEPVDQAGYTF TGTGCCAGCAGCTTAGTTGGGGGCGAACCGGTTGATCAAGCTGGCTACACCTTC
TRBD1 . TRBJ1-5 TRBV10-2 CASSGTGGVQPQHF TGCGCCAGTTCCGGGACAGGGGGCGTTCAGCCCCAGCATTTT
TRBD1 . TRBJ1-4 TRBV5-4 CASSGDRVTNEKLFF TGTGCCAGCAGCGGGGACAGGGTAACTAATGAAAAACTGTTTTTT
. . TRBJ2-5 TRBV6-1 CASSESPGATQYF TGTGCCAGCAGTGAAAGCCCTGGGGCGACCCAGTACTTC
TRBD1 once TRBJ1-1 TRBV19 CASSILSNGQAEAFF TGTGCCAGTAGTATCCTCTCGAACGGACAGGCTGAAGCTTTCTTT
TRBD1 . TRBJ2-1 TRBV5-1 CASSSMGQAGNEQFF TGCGCCAGCAGCTCCATGGGACAGGCTGGTAATGAGCAGTTCTTC
. . TRBJ1-1 TRBV5-8 CASSWGHQNTEAFF TGTGCCAGCAGCTGGGGACACCAGAACACTGAAGCTTTCTTT
. . TRBJ2-7 TRBV6-5 CASSYSSGRGVYEQYF TGTGCCAGCAGTTACTCGAGCGGCAGGGGCGTCTACGAGCAGTACTTC
. . TRBJ1-2 TRBV30 CAWQRLYGYTF TGTGCCTGGCAGCGCCTCTATGGCTACACCTTC
TRBD2 once TRBJ2-2 TRBV5-6 CASSFFERTSGMAGELFF TGTGCCAGCAGCTTTTTCGAACGGACTAGCGGGATGGCCGGGGAGCTGTTTTTT
. . TRBJ1-4 TRBV5-4 CASSLNKNEKLFF TGTGCCAGCAGCTTAAACAAGAATGAAAAACTGTTTTTT
. . TRBJ1-1 TRBV5-1 CASSLGSNTEAFF TGCGCCAGCAGCCTTGGCAGTAACACTGAAGCTTTCTTT
TRBD2 . TRBJ2-3 TRBV5-5 CASSVGTSNTDTQYF TGTGCCAGCAGCGTCGGGACTAGCAACACAGATACGCAGTATTTT